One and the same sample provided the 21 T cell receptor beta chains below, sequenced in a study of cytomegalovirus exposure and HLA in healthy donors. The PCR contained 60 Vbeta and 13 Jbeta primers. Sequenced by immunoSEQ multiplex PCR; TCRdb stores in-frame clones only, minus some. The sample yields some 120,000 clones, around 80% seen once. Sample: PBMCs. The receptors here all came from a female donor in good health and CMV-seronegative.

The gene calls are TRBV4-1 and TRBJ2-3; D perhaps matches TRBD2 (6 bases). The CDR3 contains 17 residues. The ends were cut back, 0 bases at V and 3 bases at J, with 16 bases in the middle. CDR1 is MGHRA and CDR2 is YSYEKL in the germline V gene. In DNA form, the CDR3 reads TGCGCCAGCAGCCAAGATAGGGCGGGAAGAGTGACAGATACGCAGTATTTT. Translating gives CASSQDRAGRVTDTQYF.

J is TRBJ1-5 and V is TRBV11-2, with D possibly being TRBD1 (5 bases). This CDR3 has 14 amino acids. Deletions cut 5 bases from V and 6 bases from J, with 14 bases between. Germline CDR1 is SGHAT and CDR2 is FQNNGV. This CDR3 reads CASSPAGGGQPQHF. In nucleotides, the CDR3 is TGTGCCAGCAGCCCAGCGGGGGGGGGTCAGCCCCAGCATTTT.

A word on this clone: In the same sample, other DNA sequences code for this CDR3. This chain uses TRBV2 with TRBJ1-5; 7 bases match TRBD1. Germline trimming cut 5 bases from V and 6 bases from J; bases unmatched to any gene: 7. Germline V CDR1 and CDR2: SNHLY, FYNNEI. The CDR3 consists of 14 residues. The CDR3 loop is CASSLDRVFQPQHF. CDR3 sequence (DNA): TGTGCCAGCAGTCTAGACAGGGTCTTTCAGCCCCAGCATTTT.

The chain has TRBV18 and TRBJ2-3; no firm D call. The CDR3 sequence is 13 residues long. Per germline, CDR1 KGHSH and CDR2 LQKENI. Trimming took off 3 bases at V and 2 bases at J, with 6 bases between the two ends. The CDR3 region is CASSPSLTDTQYF. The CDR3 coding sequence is TGTGCCAGCTCACCCTCCCTCACAGATACGCAGTATTTT.

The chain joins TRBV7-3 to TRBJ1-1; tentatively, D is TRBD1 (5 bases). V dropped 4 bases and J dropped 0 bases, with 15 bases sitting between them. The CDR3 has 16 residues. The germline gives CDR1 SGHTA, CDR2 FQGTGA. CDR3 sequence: CASSSQGGRMNTEAFF. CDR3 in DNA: TGTGCCAGCAGCTCGCAGGGAGGGCGGATGAACACTGAAGCTTTCTTT.

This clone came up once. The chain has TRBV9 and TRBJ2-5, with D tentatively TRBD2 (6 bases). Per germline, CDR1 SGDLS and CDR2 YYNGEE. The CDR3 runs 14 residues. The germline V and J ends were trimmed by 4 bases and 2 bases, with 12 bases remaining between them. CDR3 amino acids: CASSIRLDQETQYF. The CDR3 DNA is TGTGCCAGCAGCATTCGACTAGATCAAGAGACCCAGTACTTC.

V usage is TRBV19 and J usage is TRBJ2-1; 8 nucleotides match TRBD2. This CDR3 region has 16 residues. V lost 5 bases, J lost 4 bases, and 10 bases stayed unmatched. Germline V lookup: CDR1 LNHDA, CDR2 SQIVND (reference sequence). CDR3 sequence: CASSPQSQRGYNEQFF. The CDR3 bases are TGTGCCAGTAGTCCGCAATCCCAGCGGGGGTACAATGAGCAGTTCTTC.

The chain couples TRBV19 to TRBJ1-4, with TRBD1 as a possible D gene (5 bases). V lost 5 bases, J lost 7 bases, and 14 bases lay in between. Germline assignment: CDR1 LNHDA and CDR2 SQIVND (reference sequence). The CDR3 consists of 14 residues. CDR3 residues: CASSPGRGIEKLFF. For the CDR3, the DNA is TGTGCCAGTAGTCCTGGGCGGGGGATTGAAAAACTGTTTTTT.

The CDR3 reads CASSSTGTRGDEQYF. CDR3 sequence (DNA): TGCGCCAGCAGCTCTACCGGGACTAGAGGGGACGAGCAGTACTTC. V usage is TRBV5-1 and J usage is TRBJ2-7, with 8 bases lining up with TRBD2. This CDR3 contains 15 residues. Germline values: CDR1 SGHRS, CDR2 YFSETQ. V shed 3 bases, J shed 5 bases, and the junction held 10 bases outside the gene matches.

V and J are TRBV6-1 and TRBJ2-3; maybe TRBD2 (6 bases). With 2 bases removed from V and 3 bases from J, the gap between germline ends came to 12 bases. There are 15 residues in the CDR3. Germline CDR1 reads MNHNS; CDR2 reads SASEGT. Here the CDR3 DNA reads TGTGCCAGCAGTGAAATGACTAGAGCGACAGATACGCAGTATTTT. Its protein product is CASSEMTRATDTQYF.

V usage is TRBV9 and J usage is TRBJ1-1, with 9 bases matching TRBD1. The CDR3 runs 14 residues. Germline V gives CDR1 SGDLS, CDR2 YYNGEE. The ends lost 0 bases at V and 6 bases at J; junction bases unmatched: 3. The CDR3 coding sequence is TGTGCCAGCAGCGTAGTACAGGGGGCCGCTGAAGCTTTCTTT. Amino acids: CASSVVQGAAEAFF. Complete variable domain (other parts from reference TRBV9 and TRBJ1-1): DSGVTQTPKHLITATGQRVTLRCSPRSGDLSVYWYQQSLDQGLQFLIQYYNGEERAKGNILERFSAQQFPDLHSELNLSSLELGDSALYFCASSVVQGAAEAFFGQGTRLTVV.

Here the CDR3 reads CANRGGSSYNEQFF. The CDR3, as DNA: TGTGCCAATCGGGGAGGGAGCTCCTACAATGAGCAGTTCTTC. V usage is TRBV2 and J usage is TRBJ2-1, with 7 nucleotides matching TRBD2. Per the germline V gene, CDR1 is SNHLY and CDR2 is FYNNEI. The V segment lost 10 bases and the J segment 0 bases; nucleotides outside the gene matches: 6. The CDR3 length is 14 residues.

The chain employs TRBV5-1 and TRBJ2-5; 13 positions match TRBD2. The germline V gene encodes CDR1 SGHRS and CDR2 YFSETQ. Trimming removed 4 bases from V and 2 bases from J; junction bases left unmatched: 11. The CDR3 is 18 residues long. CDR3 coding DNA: TGCGCCAGCAGCCACCACACCGGGACTAGCGGGGAACAAGAGACCCAGTACTTC. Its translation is CASSHHTGTSGEQETQYF.

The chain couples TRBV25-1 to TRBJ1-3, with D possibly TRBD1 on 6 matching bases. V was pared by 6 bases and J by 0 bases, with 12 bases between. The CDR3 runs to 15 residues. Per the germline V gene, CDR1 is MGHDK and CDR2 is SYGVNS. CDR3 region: CASSVQGISGNTIYF. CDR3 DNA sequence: TGTGCCAGCAGCGTACAGGGAATCTCTGGAAACACCATATATTTT.

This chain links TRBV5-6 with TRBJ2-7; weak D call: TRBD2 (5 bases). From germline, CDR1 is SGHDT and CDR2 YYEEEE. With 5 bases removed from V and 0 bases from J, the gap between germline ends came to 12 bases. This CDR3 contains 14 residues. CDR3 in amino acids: CASRAGGPSYEQYF. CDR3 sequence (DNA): TGTGCCAGCAGAGCCGGCGGGCCCTCCTACGAGCAGTACTTC.

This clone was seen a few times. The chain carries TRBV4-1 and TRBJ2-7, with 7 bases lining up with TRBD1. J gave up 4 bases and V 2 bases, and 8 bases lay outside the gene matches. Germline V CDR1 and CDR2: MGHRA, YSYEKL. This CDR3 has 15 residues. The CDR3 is CASSQLDRDGYEQYF. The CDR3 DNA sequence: TGCGCCAGCAGCCAACTAGACAGGGATGGATACGAGCAGTACTTC.

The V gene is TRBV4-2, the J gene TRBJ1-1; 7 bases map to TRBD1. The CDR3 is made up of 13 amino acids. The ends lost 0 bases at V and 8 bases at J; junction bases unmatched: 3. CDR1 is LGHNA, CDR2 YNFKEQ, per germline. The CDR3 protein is CASSQDKGAEAFF. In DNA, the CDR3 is TGTGCCAGCAGCCAAGATAAGGGGGCGGAAGCTTTCTTT.

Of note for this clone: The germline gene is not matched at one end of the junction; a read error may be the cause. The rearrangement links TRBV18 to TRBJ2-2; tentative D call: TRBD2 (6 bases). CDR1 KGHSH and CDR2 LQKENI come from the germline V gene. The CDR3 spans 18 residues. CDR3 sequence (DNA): TGTGCCAGCTCCCAGGCAGTCACTAGCTTCGAATTGACCGGAGAGCTGTTTTTT. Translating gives CASSQAVTSFELTGELFF.

Here the CDR3 DNA reads TGCGCCAGCAGCCCCAGCAGAGGTGGCACAGATACGCAGTATTTT. It encodes CASSPSRGGTDTQYF. This chain joins TRBV5-1 and TRBJ2-3; D not certain. CDR3 length: 15 amino acids. The germline V gene encodes CDR1 SGHRS and CDR2 YFSETQ. V lost 4 bases, J lost 1 base, and 13 bases lay in between. The full variable domain, completed using reference TRBV5-1 and TRBJ2-3, is KAGVTQTPRYLIKTRGQQVTLSCSPISGHRSVSWYQQTPGQGLQFLFEYFSETQRNKGNFPGRFSGRQFSNSRSEMNVSTLELGDSALYLCASSPSRGGTDTQYFGPGTRLTVL.

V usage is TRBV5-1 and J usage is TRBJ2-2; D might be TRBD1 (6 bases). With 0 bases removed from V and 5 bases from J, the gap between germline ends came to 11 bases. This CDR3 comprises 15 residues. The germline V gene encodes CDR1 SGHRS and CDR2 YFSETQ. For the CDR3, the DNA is TGCGCCAGCAGCTTGGGGACAGAGGGGACCGGGGAGCTGTTTTTT. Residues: CASSLGTEGTGELFF.

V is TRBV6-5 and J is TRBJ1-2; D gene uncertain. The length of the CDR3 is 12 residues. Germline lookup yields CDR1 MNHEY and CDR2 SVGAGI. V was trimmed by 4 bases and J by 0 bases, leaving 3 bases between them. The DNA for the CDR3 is TGTGCCAGCAGTTCTCCTAACTATGGCTACACCTTC. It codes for CASSSPNYGYTF.